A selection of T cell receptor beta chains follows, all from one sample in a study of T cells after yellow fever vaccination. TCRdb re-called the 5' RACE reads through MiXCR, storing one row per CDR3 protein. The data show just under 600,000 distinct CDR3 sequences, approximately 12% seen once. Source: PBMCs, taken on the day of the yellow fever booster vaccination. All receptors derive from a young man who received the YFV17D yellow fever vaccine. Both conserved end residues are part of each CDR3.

CDR3 protein: CATSRASGVQETQYF; J gene: TRBJ2-5; CDR3 length: 15; V gene: TRBV15
CDR3 protein: CSAGPPPAEQETQYF; J gene: TRBJ2-5; CDR3 length: 15; V gene: TRBV20-1
CDR3 protein: CSGQGEAYEQYF; J gene: TRBJ2-7; CDR3 length: 12; V gene: TRBV20-1
CDR3 protein: CASMRSGIQYNEQFF; J gene: TRBJ2-1; CDR3 length: 15; V gene: TRBV12-3/TRBV12-4
CDR3 protein: CASSLMGGRGSYEQYF; J gene: TRBJ2-7; CDR3 length: 16; V gene: TRBV5-1
CDR3 protein: CASGGGASSYNEQFF; J gene: TRBJ2-1; CDR3 length: 15; V gene: TRBV12-3/TRBV12-4
CDR3 protein: CASSPESRGQPQHF; J gene: TRBJ1-5; CDR3 length: 14; V gene: TRBV18
CDR3 protein: CSARPKGESTDTQYF; J gene: TRBJ2-3; CDR3 length: 15; V gene: TRBV20-1
CDR3 protein: CASSQFVHTQYF; J gene: TRBJ2-3; CDR3 length: 12; V gene: TRBV3-1
CDR3 protein: CSAASGANYNEQFF; J gene: TRBJ2-1; CDR3 length: 14; V gene: TRBV20-1
CDR3 protein: CASSLGAHFVAGHEQYF; J gene: TRBJ2-7; CDR3 length: 17; V gene: TRBV5-6
CDR3 protein: CASSKAGRYNEQFF; J gene: TRBJ2-1; CDR3 length: 14; V gene: TRBV9
CDR3 protein: CASSPLRQGRNIQYF; J gene: TRBJ2-4; CDR3 length: 15; V gene: TRBV28
CDR3 protein: CASRPAGVRISEQYF; J gene: TRBJ2-7; CDR3 length: 15; V gene: TRBV7-2
CDR3 protein: CAISGAGELFF; J gene: TRBJ2-2; CDR3 length: 11; V gene: TRBV10-3
CDR3 protein: CASSEGGSHYEQYF; J gene: TRBJ2-7; CDR3 length: 14; V gene: TRBV10-2
CDR3 protein: CASSLGLSSDTQYF; J gene: TRBJ2-3; CDR3 length: 14; V gene: TRBV7-6
CDR3 protein: CASSPQQRSDVSYEQYF; J gene: TRBJ2-7; CDR3 length: 17; V gene: TRBV18
CDR3 protein: CSALAAGSYEQYF; J gene: TRBJ2-7; CDR3 length: 13; V gene: TRBV20-1
CDR3 protein: CASSHGSGENNEQFF; J gene: TRBJ2-1; CDR3 length: 15; V gene: TRBV23-1
CDR3 protein: CSASTSGSGDNEQFF; J gene: TRBJ2-1; CDR3 length: 15; V gene: TRBV20-1
CDR3 protein: CASSKRTGGQGEQFF; J gene: TRBJ2-1; CDR3 length: 15; V gene: TRBV7-6
CDR3 protein: CAWMAPGMAEAFF; J gene: TRBJ1-1; CDR3 length: 13; V gene: TRBV30
CDR3 protein: CASRINGDGTFF; J gene: TRBJ1-1; CDR3 length: 12; V gene: TRBV6-4
CDR3 protein: CASSSARILGRGADTQYF; J gene: TRBJ2-3; CDR3 length: 18; V gene: TRBV13
CDR3 protein: CASSPRTSGGETQYF; J gene: TRBJ2-5; CDR3 length: 15; V gene: TRBV7-2
CDR3 protein: CSMTPGGADTQYF; J gene: TRBJ2-3; CDR3 length: 13; V gene: TRBV29-1
CDR3 protein: CASSLIGPRKYQETQYF; J gene: TRBJ2-5; CDR3 length: 17; V gene: TRBV7-3
CDR3 protein: CASSPAEGRQPQHF; J gene: TRBJ1-5; CDR3 length: 14; V gene: TRBV9
CDR3 protein: CASSLQPTSGSGIRSYNEQFF; J gene: TRBJ2-1; CDR3 length: 21; V gene: TRBV11-2
CDR3 protein: CASSLVGRVTEAFF; J gene: TRBJ1-1; CDR3 length: 14; V gene: TRBV7-9
CDR3 protein: CASSRAGQGHYGYTF; J gene: TRBJ1-2; CDR3 length: 15; V gene: TRBV7-9
CDR3 protein: CASKDRSYEQYF; J gene: TRBJ2-7; CDR3 length: 12; V gene: TRBV27
CDR3 protein: CASSLGPNGPEQYF; J gene: TRBJ2-7; CDR3 length: 14; V gene: TRBV11-2
CDR3 protein: CASSLQRGGLAKNIQYF; J gene: TRBJ2-4; CDR3 length: 17; V gene: TRBV7-2
CDR3 protein: CASGWEGLNTEAFF; J gene: TRBJ1-1; CDR3 length: 14; V gene: TRBV7-2
CDR3 protein: CASSPWTLDGNEQFF; J gene: TRBJ2-1; CDR3 length: 15; V gene: TRBV12-3/TRBV12-4